This T cell receptor beta chain was profiled in a study of identifying expanded T cells in peripheral blood. The study's findings and limits: Over around two and four weeks, about 15 and 18 clones changed, versus around 1.1 between replicates. Roughly 2-week clone count variance significantly increased as total template count grew.

Germline CDR1 reads MGHRA; CDR2 reads YSYEKL. V was trimmed by 8 bases and J by 6 bases, leaving 17 bases between them. CDR3 length equals 14 residues. TCRdb keeps only in-frame clones here, not all; method: immunoSEQ multiplex PCR. This sample has about 110,000 clones, with roughly nine tenths found just once. This clone was detected many times. Antigen specificity is unknown. This sequence joins TRBV4-1 and TRBJ1-5; tentative D call: TRBD1 (6 bases). Specimen: blood. The clonotype originates from a person aged 18 to 75 in good health. The CDR3 region has the DNA TGCGCCAGCCGACGTACAGGGATGGGTCAGCCCCAGCATTTT. Translation: CASRRTGMGQPQHF.